The T cell receptor beta chain described here comes from a study of T cells in Graves' hyperthyroidism and ophthalmopathy. Researchers amplified the TCR beta CDR3 regions from RNA transcripts. Initially, a first-round RT-PCR of the TCR CDR3 employed the HTBI primer set. One entry per CDR3 protein, called by TCRdb with MiXCR from the multiplex PCR reads. The sample carries 150,000 or so distinct CDR3 sequences, around 21% recorded once. This clonotype was observed at least ten times. CDR3 size: 12 residues. CDR1 SGHRS and CDR2 YFSETQ come from the germline V gene. V was shortened by 4 bases and J by 5 bases, with 10 bases between the two germline ends.

The V gene is TRBV5-1, the J gene TRBJ2-7; weak D call: TRBD1 (5 bases). The TCR sequence derives from a woman in her 50s with Graves' hyperthyroidism that later progressed to Graves' ophthalmopathy. The sequenced sample was blood. CDR3 coding DNA: TGCGCCAGCAGCCCACGACAGCACGAGCAGTACTTC. Encoded protein: CASSPRQHEQYF.